Listed below are T cell receptor beta chains from one sample, sequenced in a study of T-cell reconstitution after alpha-beta-depleted transplantation in children. Each CDR3 protein gets one entry after TCRdb re-called the PCR reads with MiXCR. The sample contains tens of thousands of distinct CDR3 sequences, less than 8.5% of which appear only once. The source was peripheral blood, collected 60 days after TCRalphabeta/CD19-depleted stem cell transplant. Source of these receptors: a child under two years old who had a stem cell transplant for acute myeloid leukemia, so the T cells may come from the graft donor. Each CDR3 is given with its conserved first and last residue. The D gene is left open where the match is weak. The size of a clone is reported for some rows only, either as once, few or many, or as a class for expanded clones.

V: TRBV12-3/TRBV12-4
J: TRBJ2-4
size: many
D: TRBD1
CDR3: CASTPSWGTGKLAKNIQYF
DNA: TGTGCCAGCACCCCCAGTTGGGGGACAGGGAAACTAGCCAAAAACATTCAGTACTTC

V: TRBV6-1
J: TRBJ2-7
size: NA
D: NA
CDR3: CASWNSDRFRGWQYF
DNA: TGTGCCAGCTGGAACTCTGACAGGTTCAGAGGATGGCAGTACTTC

V: TRBV24-1
J: TRBJ2-1
size: many
D: NA
CDR3: CATSDFGDSLNEQFF
DNA: TGTGCCACCAGTGATTTTGGGGACTCTCTCAATGAGCAGTTCTTC

V: TRBV7-9
J: TRBJ2-7
size: few
D: NA
CDR3: CASSPTGHEQYF
DNA: TGTGCCAGCTCCCCCACGGGGCACGAGCAGTACTTC

V: TRBV4-3
J: TRBJ2-5
size: many
D: NA
CDR3: CASSQEGRLARETQYF
DNA: TGCGCCAGCAGCCAAGAAGGGCGGCTAGCAAGAGAAACCCAGTACTTC

V: TRBV10-3
J: TRBJ2-1
size: few
D: TRBD2
CDR3: CAISAGTSGRRQQFF
DNA: TGTGCCATCAGTGCCGGGACTAGCGGGAGAAGACAGCAGTTCTTC

V: TRBV7-9
J: TRBJ1-1
size: many
D: TRBD1
CDR3: CASSRQGREAFF
DNA: TGTGCCAGCAGCAGACAGGGGCGTGAAGCTTTCTTT

V: TRBV7-9
J: TRBJ2-2
size: many
D: NA
CDR3: CASSFGFAGELFF
DNA: TGTGCCAGCAGCTTTGGGTTTGCCGGGGAGCTGTTTTTT

V: TRBV7-3
J: TRBJ1-2
size: many
D: NA
CDR3: CASSPGRGPSYGYTF
DNA: TGTGCCAGCAGCCCCGGGAGGGGCCCCAGCTATGGCTACACCTTC

V: TRBV9
J: TRBJ2-1
size: few
D: NA
CDR3: CASSGLGGTSSYNEQFF
DNA: TGTGCCAGCAGCGGACTGGGGGGAACGAGCTCCTACAATGAGCAGTTCTTC

V: TRBV7-6
J: TRBJ2-5
size: many
D: NA
CDR3: CASSEWGGHQETQYF
DNA: TGTGCCAGCAGCGAGTGGGGGGGCCATCAAGAGACCCAGTACTTC

V: TRBV20-1
J: TRBJ2-7
size: many
D: NA
CDR3: CSAPDPYEQYF
DNA: TGCAGTGCTCCGGACCCATACGAGCAGTACTTC

V: TRBV5-6
J: TRBJ2-7
size: many
D: TRBD2
CDR3: CASSLTSGRAHEQYF
DNA: TGTGCCAGCAGCTTGACGAGCGGGAGGGCCCACGAGCAGTACTTC

V: TRBV12-3/TRBV12-4
J: TRBJ2-7
size: many
D: TRBD1
CDR3: CASSRMDREYEQYF
DNA: TGTGCCAGCAGTCGCATGGACAGGGAGTACGAGCAGTACTTC

V: TRBV19
J: TRBJ1-5
size: many
D: NA
CDR3: CASSTQGGQPQHF
DNA: TGTGCCAGTAGTACGCAGGGCGGGCAGCCCCAGCATTTT

V: TRBV28
J: TRBJ2-3
size: many
D: NA
CDR3: CASTVQLVPTDTQYF
DNA: TGTGCCAGCACGGTTCAACTAGTCCCTACAGATACGCAGTATTTT

V: TRBV28
J: TRBJ2-3
size: many
D: TRBD1
CDR3: CASSLIRTGTDTQYF
DNA: TGTGCCAGCAGTTTAATTCGGACAGGGACAGATACGCAGTATTTT

V: TRBV11-2
J: TRBJ2-5
size: many
D: NA
CDR3: CASSLTWRPQETQYF
DNA: TGTGCCAGCAGCTTAACGTGGCGGCCTCAAGAGACCCAGTACTTC

V: TRBV6-5
J: TRBJ1-2
size: many
D: NA
CDR3: CASRILGGKEGYTF
DNA: TGTGCCAGCAGGATACTTGGGGGGAAGGAAGGCTACACCTTC

V: TRBV7-2
J: TRBJ2-7
size: many
D: NA
CDR3: CASSPFAGGLHEQYF
DNA: TGTGCCAGCAGCCCCTTTGCTGGAGGGCTCCACGAGCAGTACTTC

V: TRBV7-6
J: TRBJ2-3
size: many
D: TRBD2
CDR3: CASSLAYSGGLDTQYF
DNA: TGTGCCAGCAGCTTAGCGTACAGCGGGGGTCTAGATACGCAGTATTTT

V: TRBV4-3
J: TRBJ2-1
size: many
D: TRBD1
CDR3: CASSYPGQGGDEQFF
DNA: TGCGCCAGCAGCTATCCGGGACAGGGAGGCGATGAGCAGTTCTTC

V: TRBV7-9
J: TRBJ2-7
size: medium-sized
D: TRBD2
CDR3: CASRLGTSPYEQYF
DNA: TGTGCCAGCAGACTCGGGACTAGCCCCTACGAGCAGTACTTC

V: TRBV7-8
J: TRBJ2-1
size: many
D: TRBD1
CDR3: CASRRLSRTTGTGNNEQFF
DNA: TGTGCCAGCAGACGCCTATCCCGCACTACCGGGACAGGGAACAATGAGCAGTTCTTC

V: TRBV9
J: TRBJ1-3
size: many
D: NA
CDR3: CASRDGFSGNTIYF
DNA: TGTGCCAGCAGAGACGGGTTCTCTGGAAACACCATATATTTT

V: TRBV9
J: TRBJ2-3
size: many
D: NA
CDR3: CASSVRGNGFGTDTQYF
DNA: TGTGCCAGCAGCGTACGGGGAAATGGTTTCGGCACAGATACGCAGTATTTT

V: TRBV7-3
J: TRBJ2-2
size: many
D: NA
CDR3: CASSLRSPGELFF
DNA: TGTGCCAGCAGCTTAAGGAGCCCCGGGGAGCTGTTTTTT

V: TRBV20-1
J: TRBJ2-7
size: many
D: TRBD1
CDR3: CSAINRGEQYF
DNA: TGCAGTGCTATAAACAGGGGCGAGCAGTACTTC

V: TRBV15
J: TRBJ1-1
size: many
D: NA
CDR3: CATSRGDLGGAEAFF
DNA: TGTGCCACCAGCAGAGGGGACCTAGGGGGGGCTGAAGCTTTCTTT

V: TRBV27
J: TRBJ2-4
size: many
D: NA
CDR3: CASSLSHQGKNIQYF
DNA: TGTGCCAGCAGTTTATCCCACCAGGGCAAAAACATTCAGTACTTC

V: TRBV3-1
J: TRBJ2-1
size: many
D: TRBD2
CDR3: CASSRDQREIHNEQFF
DNA: TGTGCCAGCAGCCGGGACCAGCGGGAAATACACAATGAGCAGTTCTTC